This T cell receptor (beta chain) was sequenced during a study of patients and donors after allogeneic stem cell transplantation. Via MiXCR, TCRdb re-called the RT-PCR reads, giving one row per CDR3 protein. The top ten clones hold around 50% of a sample with some 150,000 distinct CDR3 sequences, about 36% of them seen once. Germline assignment: CDR1 KGHSH and CDR2 LQKENI. This CDR3 comprises 16 residues. J was trimmed by 0 bases and V by 6 bases; bases with no gene match: 10. The sample holds a few counts of this clonotype. What was sequenced was blood, either unsorted or a sorted T cell fraction (not recorded which). The rearrangement links TRBV18 to TRBJ1-1; 7 bases are a match to TRBD1. The receptor's source is a human donor who was either an allogeneic HSCT recipient or a stem cell or donor lymphocyte infusion donor (not recorded which). It is not recorded whose cells these are; they may come from a transplant donor. The DNA of the CDR3 is TGTGCCAGCTCCCTTGGACAGGACCCCATGAACACTGAAGCTTTCTTT. Its protein product is CASSLGQDPMNTEAFF.